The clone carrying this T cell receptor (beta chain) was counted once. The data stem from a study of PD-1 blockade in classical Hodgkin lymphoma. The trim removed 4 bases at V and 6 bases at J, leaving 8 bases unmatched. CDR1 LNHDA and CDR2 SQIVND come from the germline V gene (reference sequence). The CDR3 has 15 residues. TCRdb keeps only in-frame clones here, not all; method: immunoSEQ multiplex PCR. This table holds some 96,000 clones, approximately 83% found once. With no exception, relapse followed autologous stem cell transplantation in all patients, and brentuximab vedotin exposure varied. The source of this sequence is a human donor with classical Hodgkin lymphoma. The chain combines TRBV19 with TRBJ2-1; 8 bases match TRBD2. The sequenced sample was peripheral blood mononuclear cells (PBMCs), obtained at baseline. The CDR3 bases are TGTGCCAGTAGTACTGGGGGCGGGAGGACCAATGAGCAGTTCTTC. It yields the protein CASSTGGGRTNEQFF.